These T cell receptor beta chains were read from a single sample in a study of blood T cell repertoires in COVID-19. Assay: immunoSEQ multiplex PCR; the TCRdb copy retains only in-frame clones and omits some. Counted here are about 480,000 clones, roughly 90% occurring once; the ten biggest clones make up 1.5% to 2%. Sequenced: PBMCs or T cells enriched from blood (not recorded which). These TCRs come from a woman aged 35 to 49 who had recovered from COVID-19. CDR3s include the opening cysteine and the closing phenylalanine or tryptophan. The order of the fields is clone size, CDR3 length, J gene, V gene, D gene, CDR3 DNA, CDR3 protein. D genes are given only for firm matches. Some rows mark clone size as missing; the rest say once, few, many or name a class of expanded clone.

>.|13|TRBJ2-2|TRBV11-3|.
TGTGCCAGCAGCGTCAGGGTTACCGGGGAGCTGTTTTTT
CASSVRVTGELFF
>.|15|TRBJ1-2|TRBV27|.
TGTGCCAGCAGTTCCCAGCTTCCAGGGTCCCATGGCTACACCTTC
CASSSQLPGSHGYTF
>.|15|TRBJ1-5|TRBV2|.
TGTGCCAGCAGTGCAGGGTTAGGTATCGGGCAGCCCCAGCATTTT
CASSAGLGIGQPQHF
>.|20|TRBJ2-1|TRBV4-3|TRBD2
TGCGCCAGCAGCCAAATCGGGACTAGCGGGCGGAGCGTCGCCTACAATGAGCAGTTCTTC
CASSQIGTSGRSVAYNEQFF
>.|16|TRBJ2-7|TRBV4-1|TRBD2
TGCGCCAGCAGCCAAGGCCACAGCGGGAGGATCTACGAGCAGTACTTC
CASSQGHSGRIYEQYF
>.|17|TRBJ2-5|TRBV19|TRBD1
TGTGCCAGTAGTATTAGGTCAGGGGGCAGAATTCAAGAGACCCAGTACTTC
CASSIRSGGRIQETQYF
>.|15|TRBJ1-2|TRBV30|.
TGTGCCTGGAGTGTTGATGTCGGGGGGGACTATGGCTACACCTTC
CAWSVDVGGDYGYTF
>.|14|TRBJ2-7|TRBV27|TRBD1
TGTGCCAGCAGGACTACAGGGGGCACCTACGAGCAGTACTTC
CASRTTGGTYEQYF
>.|16|TRBJ1-4|TRBV27|.
TGTGCCAGCAGTCCACGCCGGGGGGGCGGTCTGGAAAAACTGTTTTTT
CASSPRRGGGLEKLFF
>.|16|TRBJ1-1|TRBV3-1/TRBV3-2|.
TGTGCCAGCAGCCAGGACAGCTCTTGGTGGAACACTGAAGCTTTCTTT
CASSQDSSWWNTEAFF
>.|13|TRBJ1-2|TRBV12-3/TRBV12-4|.
TGTGCCAGCAGCCCACGAAGGAGTTATGGCTACACCTTC
CASSPRRSYGYTF
>.|16|TRBJ1-2|TRBV7-2|TRBD1
TGTGCCAGCAGCTTAGGACAGGGTCGGGAGAGGGATGGCTACACCTTC
CASSLGQGRERDGYTF
>.|13|TRBJ2-1|TRBV7-2|.
TGTGCCAGCACCCCGAGCGGTTTTCAAGACCTGTTCTTC
CASTPSGFQDLFF
>once|18|TRBJ1-4|TRBV15|TRBD1
TGTGCCACCAGCAGAGATTTTGACAGGGGACTTCCTAATGAAAAACTGTTTTTT
CATSRDFDRGLPNEKLFF
>.|14|TRBJ1-6|TRBV19|.
TGTGCCAGTAGTATTCAGGGCACAAATTCACCCCTCCACTTT
CASSIQGTNSPLHF
>.|14|TRBJ2-7|TRBV27|.
TGTGCCAGCAGTTTATCGTACACCAACAACGAGCAGTACTTC
CASSLSYTNNEQYF
>.|14|TRBJ1-2|TRBV29-1|.
TGCAGCGTACTCGACAGGTCCTACTACTATGGCTACACCTTC
CSVLDRSYYYGYTF
>.|14|TRBJ2-7|TRBV30|TRBD2
TGTGCCTGGAGTTGGACGGGAGGAGCCTACGAGCAGTACTTC
CAWSWTGGAYEQYF
>.|13|TRBJ2-4|TRBV6-5|.
TGTGCCAGCGCTACAGAAGCCAAAAACATTCAGTACTTC
CASATEAKNIQYF
>few|19|TRBJ2-2|TRBV4-1|TRBD2
TGCGCCAGCAGCCAGCCGGGACTAGCGGGAGGTGCGAACACCGGGGAGCTGTTTTTT
CASSQPGLAGGANTGELFF
>.|19|TRBJ1-1|TRBV7-9|TRBD1
TGTGCCAGCAGCCCCATCCTCGACAGGGCATGGGGGAGAGGCACTGAAGCTTTCTTT
CASSPILDRAWGRGTEAFF
>.|16|TRBJ2-3|TRBV10-2|TRBD2
TGCGCCAGCAGTGAGATACCTAGCGGGGGCACGAATACGCAGTATTTT
CASSEIPSGGTNTQYF
>.|14|TRBJ1-1|TRBV19|TRBD1
TGTGCCAGTAGTGCGGGACAGGCGAACACTGAAGCTTTCTTT
CASSAGQANTEAFF
>few|15|TRBJ1-4|TRBV27|.
TGTGCCAGCAGTTTAACAGGGAATGATAATGAAAAACTGTTTTTT
CASSLTGNDNEKLFF
>.|14|TRBJ1-1|TRBV19|TRBD1
TGTGCCAGTAGTATAGAGGGACAGAGCACTGAAGCTTTCTTT
CASSIEGQSTEAFF
>few|16|TRBJ2-1|TRBV24-1|TRBD1
TGTGCCACCAGTGATGCCGGGACAGGGGACGTTAATGGGCAGTTCTTC
CATSDAGTGDVNGQFF
>.|18|TRBJ1-4|TRBV3-1/TRBV3-2|.
TGTGCCAGCAGCCAAGATCCAAATGGCGACTTCGAATCTGAAAAACTGTTTTTT
CASSQDPNGDFESEKLFF
>.|15|TRBJ1-5|TRBV5-4|.
TGTGCCAGCAGCTTGACAGAGCCGGAAATTAAGCCCCAGCATTTT
CASSLTEPEIKPQHF
>.|15|TRBJ1-3|TRBV5-4|TRBD1
TGTGCCAGCAGCGAAGGGGGGACAGCTGGAAACACCATATATTTT
CASSEGGTAGNTIYF
>.|17|TRBJ2-5|TRBV5-1|TRBD2
TGCGCCAGCAGCTTGTCCATAAGAGCGGGAGGAAAAGAGACCCAGTACTTC
CASSLSIRAGGKETQYF
>.|18|TRBJ2-5|TRBV7-2|TRBD2
TGTGCCAGCAGCTCGGGACTAGCGGGAGAATTTTTTGAAGAGACCCAGTACTTC
CASSSGLAGEFFEETQYF